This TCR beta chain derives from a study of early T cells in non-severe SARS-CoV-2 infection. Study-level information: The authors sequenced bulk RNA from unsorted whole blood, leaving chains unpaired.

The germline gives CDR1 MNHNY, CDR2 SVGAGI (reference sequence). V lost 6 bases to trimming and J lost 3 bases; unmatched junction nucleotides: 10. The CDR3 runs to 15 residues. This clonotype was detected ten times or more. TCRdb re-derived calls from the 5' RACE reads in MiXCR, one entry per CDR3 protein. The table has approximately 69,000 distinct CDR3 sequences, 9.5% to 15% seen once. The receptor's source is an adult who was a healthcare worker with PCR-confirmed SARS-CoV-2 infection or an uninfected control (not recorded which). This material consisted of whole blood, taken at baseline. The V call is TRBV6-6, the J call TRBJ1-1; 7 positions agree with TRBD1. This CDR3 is CASSRQGRQYTEAFF. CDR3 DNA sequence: TGTGCCAGCAGCAGACAGGGTAGACAATACACTGAAGCTTTCTTT.